This TCR beta chain was observed in a study of naive and memory T cell subsets. Findings and limits, study-wide: This RNA-based method may be sensitive to activation-related transcript changes.

TCR cDNA received a 3' ligated oligonucleotide that carried a UMI. Whole-blood samples were 2 to 3 ml of peripheral blood from healthy adult volunteers. Input was roughly 1 to 1000 ng of DNase-treated total RNA without cell sorting. V gave up 5 bases and J gave up 6 bases, with 14 bases separating them. CDR3 size: 13 residues. Amplification of ligated cDNA took four PCR rounds with SP2 and nested alpha and beta constant primers. Alpha and beta constant region primers primed reverse transcription for blood and skin samples. TCRdb called the 5' RACE reads again in MiXCR, with one record for every CDR3 protein. The sample lists roughly 220 distinct CDR3 sequences; less than 98% were seen once. About this clonotype: The antigen remains undetermined.

The source of this sequence is a female donor in good health. This table probably holds off-target reads from a library built for another chain. The chain is built from TRBV12-3 or TRBV12-4 and TRBJ2-7, with D unclear. DNA of the CDR3: TGTGCCAGCAGTCCCACTGGTCTAACCGAGCAGTACTTC. This codes for CASSPTGLTEQYF.